The source of this T cell receptor (beta chain) is a study of blood T cell repertoires in COVID-19. Study-level background: COVID-19 samples, acute and convalescent, were from the United States, Italy and Spain. T cells, B-cell-depleted T cells, or PBMCs supplied cDNA or gDNA.

Per the study methods: Cell counts per sample came from amplifying reference gene primers. The protocol was immunoSEQ multiplex PCR, while the TCRdb copy is restricted to in-frame clones and leaves out a portion. The D gene and trimming were derived from the DNA, and the V and J assignments and clone size from that table. The table includes hundreds of thousands of clones, around 86% detected once. Sequenced input: peripheral blood. This clonotype was sampled from a man at least 80 years old with acute or convalescent COVID-19.

The CDR3 sequence: CASSGETGSNQPQHF. In DNA, the CDR3 is TGTGCCAGCAGCGGGGAAACAGGGAGCAATCAGCCCCAGCATTTT. The chain employs TRBV7-9 and TRBJ1-5; D is possibly TRBD1 (6 bases). Germline CDR1 and CDR2: SEHNR and FQNEAQ (reference sequence). The CDR3 loop spans 15 amino acids. V was shortened by 5 bases and J by 1 base, with 12 bases between the two germline ends.